Below, 4 T cell receptor beta chains from the same sample are listed, as sequenced in a study of Graves' ophthalmopathy and Graves' hyperthyroidism listed by TCRdb under 2018. Sequencing relied on an Illumina HiSeq 2000. TCR beta CDR3 regions were amplified from RNA transcripts for repertoire sequencing. The first round was an RT-PCR using HTBI primers with the Qiagen OneStep RT-PCR kit, and this first round was followed by a second-round multiplex PCR, then size selection and purification. TCRdb took the public reads, trimmed them with fastp at Q25, ran MiXCR for clone calling and kept in-frame beta chains. Identical CDR3 proteins give one entry, which carries the most common genes and DNA. Across this sample there are about 620,000 distinct CDR3 sequences, with approximately 22% seen only once. Approximately 7% of the sample rests with the top ten. Sequenced material: peripheral blood. These receptors all come from a woman aged 18-29 years with stable Graves' hyperthyroidism. Some clones in this sample may be carry-over from other donors' samples. Donor details come from another sample of the same person, matched by shared clones.

The V call is TRBV12-3 or TRBV12-4, the J call TRBJ1-1, with no clear D. The CDR3 runs 14 residues. V dropped 6 bases and J dropped 1 base, with 12 bases sitting between them. The CDR3 region is CASSPRAENTEAFF. CDR3 DNA: TGTGCCAGCAGCCCGCGGGCGGAGAACACTGAAGCTTTCTTT.

This clonotype was seen at least ten times. This chain connects TRBV6-5 to TRBJ2-7; a possible D gene is TRBD1 (5 bases). V lost 8 bases and J lost 2, with 22 bases in between. Germline V gene lookup returns CDR1 MNHEY and CDR2 SVGAGI. The CDR3 extends over 16 amino acids. The CDR3 region has the DNA TGTGCCAGCCGTCGTGTCGCGATTGCAGGGACCTACGAGCAGTACTTC. The encoded protein is CASRRVAIAGTYEQYF.

This clonotype was recorded many times. The V and J genes are TRBV12-3 or TRBV12-4 and TRBJ2-7; TRBD1 is a possible D gene (5 bases). CDR3 size: 16 residues. V dropped 2 bases and J dropped 3 bases, with 17 bases sitting between them. The DNA for the CDR3 is TGTGCCAGCAGTTTACGTCCAGGGCAGGCACGCTACGAGCAGTACTTC. Its translation: CASSLRPGQARYEQYF.

This clonotype occurred many times. The chain links TRBV20-1 to TRBJ2-5; no definite D call. The germline V gene has CDR1 DFQATT and CDR2 SNEGSKA (reference sequence). This CDR3 is built from 14 residues. V was cut by 1 base and J by 1 base, with 10 bases left in between. The CDR3 bases are TGCAGTGCTAGAGCACAGTGGGGCCAAGAGACCCAGTACTTC. It is translated as CSARAQWGQETQYF.